A selection of T cell receptor beta chains follows, all from one sample in a study of blood T cells in healthy people across ages. TCRdb reprocessed the 5' RACE reads via MiXCR and lists one record per CDR3 protein. The sample includes around 1,500,000 distinct CDR3 sequences, about 28% seen only once; the top ten take 7.7%. The source material was blood. Receptors originate from a woman aged 25 to 39 in good health. Both conserved end residues are part of each CDR3. Clone size appears in some rows only: once, few, many, or a class for an expanded clone.

V: TRBV2; size: few; J: TRBJ2-5; CDR3: CASAIEQGEETQYF
V: TRBV7-9; size: -; J: TRBJ1-1; CDR3: CASNRAGDTEAFF
V: TRBV20-1; size: many; J: TRBJ2-1; CDR3: CSARDIFPGSNEQFF
V: TRBV27; size: -; J: TRBJ1-2; CDR3: CASSPVDLPRYGYTF
V: TRBV5-1; size: -; J: TRBJ2-1; CDR3: CASSLAPAGRYNEQFF
V: TRBV6-2/TRBV6-3; size: -; J: TRBJ2-1; CDR3: CASSSIPSSYNEQFF
V: TRBV6-5; size: many; J: TRBJ2-7; CDR3: CASRADYTEQYF
V: TRBV7-6; size: -; J: TRBJ2-3; CDR3: CASSSGNRQGPDTQYF
V: TRBV10-3; size: many; J: TRBJ2-5; CDR3: CAISGEGAIETQYF
V: TRBV2; size: -; J: TRBJ2-1; CDR3: CASGRDSESEQFF
V: TRBV7-6; size: many; J: TRBJ2-1; CDR3: CASSLRPTSGYNEQFF
V: TRBV7-9; size: many; J: TRBJ2-1; CDR3: CASSLVRTGAYNEQFF
V: TRBV29-1; size: many; J: TRBJ2-7; CDR3: CSVLLLKEQYF
V: TRBV7-2; size: many; J: TRBJ2-1; CDR3: CASSSSLGRNEQFF
V: TRBV12-3/TRBV12-4; size: -; J: TRBJ2-7; CDR3: CASRFMGTSYEQYF
V: TRBV3-1; size: few; J: TRBJ1-2; CDR3: CASSLLDRLYGYTF
V: TRBV9; size: -; J: TRBJ1-4; CDR3: CASSASTGLRDEKLLF
V: TRBV29-1; size: few; J: TRBJ2-7; CDR3: CSVEPTGSRGQQYF
V: TRBV4-1; size: -; J: TRBJ1-4; CDR3: CASSQETKNVLFF
V: TRBV3-1; size: -; J: TRBJ1-1; CDR3: CASSQPGLQATEAFF
V: TRBV27; size: few; J: TRBJ2-1; CDR3: CASSLLGRGPFF
V: TRBV6-6; size: -; J: TRBJ1-1; CDR3: CASSYSELGTEAFF
V: TRBV5-1; size: many; J: TRBJ2-7; CDR3: CASSSAPESYEQYF
V: TRBV5-5; size: few; J: TRBJ1-6; CDR3: CASSLGQFSYNSPLHF
V: TRBV5-5; size: few; J: TRBJ2-3; CDR3: CASSSGGTFSTDTQYF
V: TRBV7-2; size: many; J: TRBJ1-5; CDR3: CASSFDSSNQPQHF
V: TRBV12-3/TRBV12-4; size: few; J: TRBJ1-1; CDR3: CASSRGIMNTEAFF
V: TRBV9; size: -; J: TRBJ2-1; CDR3: CASSIDSLMYNEQFF
V: TRBV2; size: once; J: TRBJ2-5; CDR3: CASSYTSGGLF
V: TRBV9; size: -; J: TRBJ2-3; CDR3: CASRDPGGTGTDTQYF
V: TRBV20-1; size: -; J: TRBJ2-1; CDR3: CSADPPTNQETQFF
V: TRBV5-4; size: -; J: TRBJ1-2; CDR3: CASSFPGQGRHGYTF
V: TRBV7-9; size: -; J: TRBJ2-4; CDR3: CASREAKNIQYF
V: TRBV12-3/TRBV12-4; size: -; J: TRBJ1-6; CDR3: CASSLTVYPDSPLHF